This T cell receptor beta chain was documented in a study of blood T cell repertoires in COVID-19. CDR3 size: 16 residues. Germline trimming cut 5 bases from V and 9 bases from J; bases unmatched to any gene: 15. Germline V gives CDR1 SGHTA, CDR2 FQGNSA. The study recruited people aged about 18 to 95 years across about 25 US areas. The data were produced by immunoSEQ multiplex PCR, yet TCRdb's version contains in-frame clones alone and is incomplete. The table includes 300,000 to 400,000 clones, more than 75% detected once. This receptor was obtained from a young woman with acute COVID-19. This chain joins TRBV7-2 and TRBJ2-7; 11 positions match TRBD2. Sequencing input: PBMCs or T cells enriched from blood (not recorded which). Here the CDR3 DNA reads TGTGCCAGCAGCCTCGGCCCTAGCGGGGGGTCAAGGGGGCAGTACTTC. It codes for CASSLGPSGGSRGQYF. The variable domain in full, with the rest retrieved from reference TRBV7-2 and TRBJ2-7, is GAGVSQSPSNKVTEKGKDVELRCDPISGHTALYWYRQSLGQGLEFLIYFQGNSAPDKSGLPSDRFSAERTGGSVSTLTIQRTQQEDSAVYLCASSLGPSGGSRGQYFGPGTRLTVT.